The 28 T cell receptor beta chains in this list originate from one sample, sequenced in a study of T-cell memory formation after mild COVID-19. TCRdb passed the 5' RACE reads through MiXCR, listing each CDR3 protein once. Of approximately 260,000 distinct CDR3 sequences listed, roughly 18% are singletons. The sample taken for sequencing was PBMCs or a T cell subset sorted from them (not recorded which). Receptors originate from a man between 18 and 35 years old who had mild COVID-19 (a few samples of this study predate the infection). Cell type and time point are not known.

This clonotype was seen many times. The chain couples TRBV27 to TRBJ2-3, with TRBD1 as a possible D gene (6 bases). Trimming took 5 bases from V and 2 from J, leaving 11 bases between them. Per germline, CDR1 MNHEY and CDR2 SMNVEV (reference sequence). The CDR3 sequence is 14 residues long. Written as DNA, the CDR3 is TGTGCCAGCAGTCCCGGACAGTTCACAGATACGCAGTATTTT. It encodes CASSPGQFTDTQYF.

The chain employs TRBV28 and TRBJ2-5; TRBD1 matches at 7 bases. The germline CDR1 and CDR2 sequences are MDHEN and SYDVKM. CDR3 length equals 16 residues. Losses at the gene ends were 6 bases for V and 0 bases for J; bases not matched to a gene: 10. The CDR3 reads CASRGRDSSYQETQYF. The CDR3 DNA reads as TGTGCCAGCAGAGGCAGGGACAGTTCGTACCAAGAGACCCAGTACTTC.

This clonotype was seen repeatedly, ten times or more. The chain carries TRBV5-1 and TRBJ2-7; TRBD1 agrees at 7 bases. The CDR3 loop spans 12 amino acids. The germline CDR1 and CDR2 sequences are SGHRS and YFSETQ. V was pared by 2 bases and J by 5 bases, with 1 base of the junction left unmatched. The CDR3 region has the DNA TGCGCCAGCAGCTTAACAGGGGACGAGCAGTACTTC. Translated, it gives CASSLTGDEQYF.

This clonotype was seen at least ten times. The CDR3 loop is CSARTGTYVEQYF. The CDR3 nucleotides are TGCAGCGCTCGGACAGGGACTTACGTGGAGCAGTACTTC. J is TRBJ2-7 and V is TRBV29-1; 8 bases line up with TRBD1. This CDR3 is 13 amino acids long. V shed 7 bases, J shed 7 bases, and the junction held 12 bases outside the gene matches. Germline CDR1 is SQVTM and CDR2 is ANQGSEA.

In its sample, this clonotype was seen a few times. The chain is built from TRBV20-1 and TRBJ1-2; D not certain. Between the trimmed V and J ends, which lost 3 bases and 7 bases, there was a span of 15 bases. There are 13 residues in the CDR3. Germline V gene data show CDR1 as DFQATT and CDR2 as SNEGSKA (reference sequence). The CDR3 bases are TGCAGTGCTAGGGGAGGGATGTTTGGTGGCTACACCTTC. This sequence encodes CSARGGMFGGYTF.

This clonotype occurred a few times. The chain uses TRBV20-1 and TRBJ1-2; maybe TRBD1 (6 bases). The V gene lost 3 bases and the J gene lost 8 bases, with 22 bases spanning the gap. The CDR3 totals 15 residues. Germline CDR1 and CDR2: DFQATT and SNEGSKA (reference sequence). The CDR3 protein is CSARDVAGVEKGYTF. CDR3 DNA sequence: TGCAGTGCTAGGGACGTGGCAGGGGTGGAGAAAGGCTACACCTTC.

This clonotype was seen more than once but under ten times. V is TRBV7-3 and J is TRBJ1-6; D unclear. The CDR3 extends over 15 amino acids. Trimming took off 1 base at V and 8 bases at J, with 12 bases between the two ends. Germline CDR1 and CDR2: SGHTA and FQGTGA. CDR3 sequence (DNA): TGTGCCAGCAGCTTAAGGGTCAGTGCGGATTCACCCCTCCACTTT. Translation: CASSLRVSADSPLHF.

The rearrangement joins TRBV6-5 to TRBJ1-6; maybe TRBD1 (5 bases). The germline V and J ends were trimmed by 0 bases and 9 bases, with 24 bases remaining between them. The length of the CDR3 is 19 residues. Germline CDR1 reads MNHEY; CDR2 reads SVGAGI. Here the CDR3 reads CASSYSTPTAVVKGSPLHF. The CDR3 nucleotides are TGTGCCAGCAGTTACTCGACACCGACAGCGGTTGTCAAGGGTTCACCCCTCCACTTT.

The chain links TRBV7-8 to TRBJ2-5; 7 nucleotides line up with TRBD1. The CDR3 covers 13 residues. CDR1 and CDR2 (germline): SGHVS, FQNEAQ. Trimming took 5 bases from V and 5 from J; bases not matched to a gene: 5. Here the CDR3 reads CASSLQQGETQYF. The CDR3 bases are TGTGCCAGCAGCCTCCAACAGGGGGAGACCCAGTACTTC.

This clonotype occurred a few times. This rearrangement joins TRBV7-2 to TRBJ2-5, with 9 bases matching TRBD2. CDR1 is SGHTA and CDR2 is FQGNSA in the germline V gene. CDR3 size: 13 residues. The ends lost 5 bases at V and 4 bases at J; junction bases unmatched: 2. CDR3 sequence: CASSARGGETQYF. The CDR3, as DNA: TGTGCCAGCAGCGCGCGGGGGGGAGAGACCCAGTACTTC.

This clonotype was observed a handful of times. The chain couples TRBV20-1 to TRBJ2-1, with 9 bases identical to TRBD1. CDR3 length: 15 residues. Germline V gene data show CDR1 as DFQATT and CDR2 as SNEGSKA (reference sequence). Trimming at V came to 2 bases and at J to 1 base, leaving 3 bases not matched to a gene. The CDR3 region is CSARPDRGSYNEQFF. CDR3 bases: TGCAGTGCTAGACCGGACAGGGGTTCCTACAATGAGCAGTTCTTC.

This clonotype was counted only a few times. The V and J genes are TRBV24-1 and TRBJ2-1, with a possible D match to TRBD1 (5 bases). The V end was cut by 8 bases, the J end by 7 bases, with 20 bases between. This CDR3 is built from 15 residues. Germline-derived CDR1 and CDR2 are KGHDR and SFDVKD. CDR3 nucleotide sequence: TGTGCCACCACCTCTGGGGCAGGCCTTAGGAATGAGCAGTTCTTC. It specifies CATTSGAGLRNEQFF.

The chain links TRBV7-9 to TRBJ1-1, with 7 bases lining up with TRBD1. This CDR3 has 15 amino acids. CDR1 and CDR2 (germline): SEHNR, FQNEAQ (reference sequence). The V segment lost 4 bases and the J segment 4 bases; nucleotides outside the gene matches: 9. The CDR3 bases are TGTGCCAGCAGCTCCCGACAGGGAGTCGGCACTGAAGCTTTCTTT. This codes for CASSSRQGVGTEAFF.

This clonotype was counted between two and nine times. The rearrangement joins TRBV5-1 to TRBJ2-2, with D tentatively TRBD1 (6 bases). The germline gives CDR1 SGHRS, CDR2 YFSETQ. There are 14 residues in the CDR3. The V gene lost 0 bases and the J gene lost 6 bases, with 9 bases spanning the gap. DNA for the CDR3: TGCGCCAGCAGCTTGGAAGGGGGTCCCGGGGAGCTGTTTTTT. It is translated as CASSLEGGPGELFF.

This chain connects TRBV9 to TRBJ2-3, with D hard to call. The germline V and J ends were trimmed by 0 bases and 5 bases, with 7 bases remaining between them. The CDR3 covers 13 residues. Germline V gene sequence: CDR1 SGDLS, CDR2 YYNGEE. CDR3 sequence (DNA): TGTGCCAGCAGCGTAGGCTCAGAAGATACGCAGTATTTT. It specifies CASSVGSEDTQYF.

CDR3 coding DNA: TGTGCCACCAGCAGGGGTAGCGGGGGGAACTCCATTCAGTACTTC. Its protein is CATSRGSGGNSIQYF. The V and J genes are TRBV15 and TRBJ2-4, with 10 bases matching TRBD2. The V gene end was trimmed by 3 bases and the J gene end by 9 bases; junction bases not matched to a gene: 8. Per the germline V gene, CDR1 is LNHNV and CDR2 is YYDKDF (reference sequence). The CDR3 loop spans 15 amino acids.

The chain has TRBV25-1 and TRBJ2-2, with D perhaps TRBD1 (7 bases). V was trimmed by 0 bases and J by 10 bases, leaving 12 bases between them. The CDR3 extends over 14 amino acids. Germline lookup yields CDR1 MGHDK and CDR2 SYGVNS. In nucleotides, the CDR3 is TGTGCCAGCAGTGAATATCAGGGGGGTGAGGAGCTGTTTTTT. Translating gives CASSEYQGGEELFF.

The CDR3: CASSTAGSGTDTQYF. The CDR3 DNA follows: TGTGCCAGTAGTACCGCAGGAAGTGGCACAGATACGCAGTATTTT. The chain employs TRBV19 and TRBJ2-3; no reliable D call. The length of the CDR3 is 15 residues. Per the germline V gene, CDR1 is LNHDA and CDR2 is SQIVND (reference sequence). V gave up 4 bases and J gave up 1 base, with 12 bases separating them. Drawing the rest from reference TRBV19 and TRBJ2-3, the complete variable domain is DGGITQSPKYLFRKEGQNVTLSCEQNLNHDAMYWYRQDPGQGLRLIYYSQIVNDFQKGDIAEGYSVSREKKESFPLTVTSAQKNPTAFYLCASSTAGSGTDTQYFGPGTRLTVL.

The chain has TRBV5-1 and TRBJ2-5, with D unresolved. Trimming removed 1 base at V and 1 base at J, with 8 bases between. Germline assignment: CDR1 SGHRS and CDR2 YFSETQ. This CDR3 has 14 amino acids. The CDR3 sequence: CASSLSQLQETQYF. The CDR3 DNA reads TGCGCCAGCAGCTTGTCACAGCTCCAAGAGACCCAGTACTTC.

Worth noting for this clonotype: At one boundary the junction diverges from the germline segment, which might be a read error. The gene calls are TRBV5-1 and TRBJ2-1; no reliable D call. From germline, CDR1 is SGHRS and CDR2 YFSETQ. The CDR3 totals 12 residues. The DNA of the CDR3 is TGCGCCAGCAGCTTGGGGGCCTTGCCAACCGTCTTC. It yields the protein CASSLGALPTVF.

This clonotype was found a few times. This sequence joins TRBV12-3 or TRBV12-4 and TRBJ2-1, with 8 bases lining up with TRBD1. The CDR3 spans 13 residues. The junction had 8 bases not matched to a gene; V was cut back by 6 bases and J by 10 bases. The CDR3 coding sequence is TGTGCCAGCAGACGGACAGGGAATGGGGAGCAGTTCTTC. It is translated as CASRRTGNGEQFF.

There are many counts of this clonotype. V gene TRBV28 combines with J gene TRBJ1-1; D gene ambiguous. Deletions cut 3 bases from V and 3 bases from J, with 8 bases between. Looked up from germline, CDR1 is MDHEN and CDR2 is SYDVKM. The CDR3 is 13 amino acids. CDR3 DNA: TGTGCCAGCAGTTTGAAACAGTACACTGAAGCTTTCTTT. It encodes CASSLKQYTEAFF.

This chain connects TRBV3-1 to TRBJ1-2, with D perhaps matching TRBD1 (5 bases). The CDR3 has 16 amino acids. V dropped 0 bases and J dropped 0 bases, with 11 bases sitting between them. CDR1 is LGHDT and CDR2 is YNNKEL in the germline V gene (reference sequence). This CDR3 reads CASSQDSTVANYGYTF. As DNA, the CDR3 is TGTGCCAGCAGCCAAGACTCGACAGTAGCTAACTATGGCTACACCTTC.

There are a few counts of this clonotype. The chain couples TRBV4-3 to TRBJ1-2; D might be TRBD1 (5 bases). Trimming cost V 0 bases and J 4 bases, with 12 bases left between them. This CDR3 region has 15 residues. CDR1 and CDR2 from the germline V gene are LGHNA and YSLEER. CDR3 residues: CASSQEARTSYGYTF. The DNA for the CDR3 is TGCGCCAGCAGCCAAGAAGCCAGGACAAGCTATGGCTACACCTTC.

CDR3 protein: CASSEQGGGQETQYF. The CDR3 DNA reads as TGTGCCAGCAGTGAACAAGGAGGGGGTCAAGAGACCCAGTACTTC. The gene calls are TRBV2 and TRBJ2-5; the D gene could be TRBD1 or TRBD2 (6 bases each). The CDR3 length is 15 residues. Between the trimmed V and J ends, which lost 2 bases and 2 bases, there was a span of 12 bases. Per the germline V gene, CDR1 is SNHLY and CDR2 is FYNNEI.

J is TRBJ2-7 and V is TRBV12-3 or TRBV12-4, with TRBD1 matching 12 bases. The CDR3 loop spans 15 amino acids. V was clipped by 3 bases and J by 7 bases; unmatched bases: 7. Written as DNA, the CDR3 is TGTGCCAGCAGTTTGGCCGGGACAGGGGGCCGGGAGCAGTACTTC. The encoded protein is CASSLAGTGGREQYF.

This rearrangement joins TRBV7-3 to TRBJ2-7, with 9 bases fitting TRBD2. The ends lost 3 bases at V and 9 bases at J; junction bases unmatched: 6. The CDR3 has 13 amino acids. Germline V gene data show CDR1 as SGHTA and CDR2 as FQGTGA. For the CDR3, the DNA is TGTGCCAGCAGCTTGGGCAGCGGGGGGAGGCAGTACTTC. Amino acids: CASSLGSGGRQYF.

This clonotype was seen many times. The rearrangement links TRBV12-3 or TRBV12-4 to TRBJ1-1; D gene unclear. CDR3 length: 11 amino acids. With 6 bases removed from V and 1 base from J, the gap between germline ends came to 3 bases. CDR3 nucleotides: TGTGCCAGCAGGCGGAACACTGAAGCTTTCTTT. This encodes CASRRNTEAFF.